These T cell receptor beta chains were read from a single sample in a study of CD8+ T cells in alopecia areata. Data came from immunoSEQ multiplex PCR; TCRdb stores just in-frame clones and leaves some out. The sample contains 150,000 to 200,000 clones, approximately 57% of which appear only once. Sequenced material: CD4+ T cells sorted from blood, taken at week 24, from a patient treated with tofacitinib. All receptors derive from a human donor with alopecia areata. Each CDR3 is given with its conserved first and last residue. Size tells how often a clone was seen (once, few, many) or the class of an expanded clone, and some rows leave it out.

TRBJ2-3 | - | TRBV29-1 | CSVGGEPGRNTQYF
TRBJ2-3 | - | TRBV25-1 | CASSEGGTDTQYF
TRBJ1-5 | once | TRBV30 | CAWSPSGGRNQPQHF
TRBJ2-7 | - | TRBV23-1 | CARGQGYEQYF
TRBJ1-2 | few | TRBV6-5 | CASSYLGGRPYGYTF
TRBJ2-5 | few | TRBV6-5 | CASSTTDRGETQYF
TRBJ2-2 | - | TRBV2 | CASTKGQPDGELFF
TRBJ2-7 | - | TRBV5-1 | CASSSGTGDYEQYF
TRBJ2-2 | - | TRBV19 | CASRTDGQGAATGELFF
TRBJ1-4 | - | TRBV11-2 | CASSSAGTANEKLFF
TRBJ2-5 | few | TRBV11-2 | CASSLAGGMKTQYF
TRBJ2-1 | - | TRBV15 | CATSTDRGSYNEQFF
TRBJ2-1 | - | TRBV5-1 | CASSLASEGEQFF
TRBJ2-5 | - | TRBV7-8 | CASSLRRAEETQYF
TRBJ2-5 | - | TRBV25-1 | CASRGDRAYRETQYF
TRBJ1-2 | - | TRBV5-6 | CASSEGVTHYGYTF
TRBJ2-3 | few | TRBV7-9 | CASSLFPGTQYF
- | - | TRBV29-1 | CSPDQPLYEQYF
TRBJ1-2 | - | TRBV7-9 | CASSLNRNYGYTF
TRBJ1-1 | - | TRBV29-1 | CSVHQGGHTEAFF